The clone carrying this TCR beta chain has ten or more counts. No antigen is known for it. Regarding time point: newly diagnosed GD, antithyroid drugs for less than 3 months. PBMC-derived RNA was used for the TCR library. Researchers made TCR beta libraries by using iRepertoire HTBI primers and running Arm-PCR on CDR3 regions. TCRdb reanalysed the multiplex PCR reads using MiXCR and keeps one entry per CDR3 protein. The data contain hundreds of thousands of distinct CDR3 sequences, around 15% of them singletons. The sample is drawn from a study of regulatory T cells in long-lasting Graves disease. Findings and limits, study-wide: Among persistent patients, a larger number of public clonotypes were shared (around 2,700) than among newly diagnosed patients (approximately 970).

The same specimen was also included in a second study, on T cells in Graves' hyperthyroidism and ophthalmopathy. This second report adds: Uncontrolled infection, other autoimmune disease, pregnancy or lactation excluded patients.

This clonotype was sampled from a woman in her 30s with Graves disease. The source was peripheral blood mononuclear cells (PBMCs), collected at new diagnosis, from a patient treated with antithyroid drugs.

DNA of the CDR3: TGCGCCAGCAGCCTCAGGGGGGACGCTGAAGCTTTCTTT. Translated: CASSLRGDAEAFF. The chain is built from TRBV5-1 and TRBJ1-1; 7 bases fit TRBD1. Germline CDR1 and CDR2: SGHRS and YFSETQ. This CDR3 spans 13 amino acids. The V segment lost 4 bases and the J segment 6 bases; nucleotides outside the gene matches: 6. Filled out from reference TRBV5-1 and TRBJ1-1, the complete variable domain reads KAGVTQTPRYLIKTRGQQVTLSCSPISGHRSVSWYQQTPGQGLQFLFEYFSETQRNKGNFPGRFSGRQFSNSRSEMNVSTLELGDSALYLCASSLRGDAEAFFGQGTRLTVV.